This section outlines one T cell receptor beta chain sequence together with its context. Its antigen is still unknown. Base qualities were left out, and no much larger clone turns up one base away. This sample was taken from a study of blood T cell repertoires in COVID-19 (dated by TCRdb to 2020 to 2022). Regarding the research as a whole: Samples from collaborators originated in the United States, Italy and Spain and spanned both the acute and convalescent phases of COVID-19. The material from the prospective study consisted of cDNA or gDNA derived from T cells, B-cell-depleted T cells, or PBMCs. Deeply sampled blood TCRbeta repertoires from subjects exposed to, actively infected with, or recovered from COVID-19 were included in the dataset. The repertoires were made available in a free public database intended to serve as a resource for research on the immune response to SARS-CoV-2. Samples came from the ongoing ImmuneRACE study (first 160 participants) plus 1,254 subjects from 6 global collaborators. Sample metadata almost always included a de-identified subject ID, COVID-19 status, age in years and sex. HLA class I and class II types, where available, came from metadata supplied by the sample provider rather than from assay-based typing.

Between the V and J ends, shortened by 3 bases and 3 bases respectively, the junction contains 14 bases. The germline V gene gives CDR1 as KGHSH and CDR2 as LQKENI. The CDR3 sequence holds 15 residues, the cysteine and phenylalanine included. The read is trimmed to its CDR3 DNA, 45 bases read in frame from base 1. Broad study findings and their caveats: The quantity of clinical and demographic metadata differed by source and by participant and was supplied without curation.

In the prospective study, participants were about 18 to 95 years old, resided in about two dozen geographic areas of the United States, and were enrolled through a virtual design. In the prospective study, cohorts were assigned on the basis of participant-reported clinical history obtained from a screening survey and a study questionnaire. In the prospective study, whole blood, serum and a nasopharyngeal or oropharyngeal swab were collected from each participant by mobile phlebotomists. Additional blood draws and questionnaires over an approximately two-month period could optionally be provided by prospective study participants. Before DNA extraction, prospective study blood samples were shipped either frozen or at room temperature. TCRbeta CDR3 regions were amplified from genomic DNA using the immunoSEQ Assay, a bias-controlled multiplex PCR. The study's own analysis went as follows. The number of nucleated cells in each sample was estimated from the amplification of reference gene primers within the assay. To quantify the absolute abundance of each unique TCRbeta CDR3 rearrangement, sequence reads were collapsed and filtered. For each sample, productive Simpson clonality was calculated by taking the square root of Simpson's diversity index across productive rearrangements. This immuneACCESS table, as held by TCRdb, lists in-frame sequences with V and J called but not all clones. Of the missing ones, under half trace to an unresolved V gene in checked studies; the others have no known cause. V and J calls and clone size follow that table, whereas D and trimming were derived from the DNA. The sample has some 250,000 clones on record, about 90% of them singletons. More than 1% of the sample is taken by the ten largest.

This receptor chain uses TRBV18 and TRBJ1-1; no D segment can be confidently identified. The source material was PBMCs or T cells enriched from blood (not recorded which). The source is a human donor in a cohort exposed to, infected with or recovered from COVID-19 (not recorded which). The donor label of this sample is uncertain. The CDR3 sequence is CASSPRGKGDTEAFF. The nucleotide sequence is TGTGCCAGCTCACCCCGGGGAAAGGGAGACACTGAAGCTTTCTTT.